The 9 T cell receptor beta chains listed next were all sequenced from one sample in a study of tumor and adjacent non-tumor tissue in lung cancer. The library came from three nested PCR rounds adapted from ARM-PCR protocols. TCRdb independently ran MiXCR on the multiplex PCR reads; one entry per CDR3 protein. The sample holds some 100,000 distinct CDR3 sequences, more than 80% seen once. The template was RNA from unsorted bulk tissue. The normal lung tissue was taken more than 3 cm from the tumor edge. The sample was distant non-tumor lung tissue. The receptor set was obtained from a man aged 60-69 years with small cell lung cancer.

About this clonotype: A much more abundant neighbour one base away suggests this may be a read error. The genes are TRBV20-1 and TRBJ2-2; no definite D call. The V gene's germline CDR1 is DFQATT and CDR2 SNEGSKA (reference sequence). The CDR3 has 12 amino acids. Trimming stripped 6 bases from V and 6 bases from J, with 11 bases between. DNA of the CDR3: TGCAGTGCCCCCGAAGGGCCCGGGGAGCTGTTTTTT. It codes for CSAPEGPGELFF.

J is TRBJ2-1 and V is TRBV5-5; tentative D call: TRBD1 (6 bases). The V end lost 8 bases, the J end lost 4 bases, and 19 bases lay between the germline ends. The CDR3 has 15 amino acids. Germline CDR1 and CDR2: SGHKS and YYEKEE (reference sequence). CDR3 sequence reads: CASSPDSGRYNEQFF. The CDR3 DNA is TGTGCCAGTAGCCCGGACAGTGGGAGATACAATGAGCAGTTCTTC.

This clonotype was recorded once. Its ends do not fully match the called genes, so a read error is possible. The chain joins TRBV5-6 to TRBJ2-3, with 8 bases matching TRBD1. Per the germline V gene, CDR1 is SGHDT and CDR2 is YYEEEE. This CDR3 is 16 amino acids long. The CDR3 DNA is TGTGCCAGCAGCTTGGAACAGGGGGTGGGCACATATACGCAGTGTTTT. Its translation is CASSLEQGVGTYTQCF.

In regard to this clonotype: Its ends do not fully match the called genes, so a read error is possible. The chain is built from TRBV4-1 and TRBJ1-5; weak D call: TRBD1 (6 bases). Per the germline V gene, CDR1 is MGHRA and CDR2 is YSYEKL. The CDR3 consists of 13 residues. The CDR3 nucleotides read TGCGCCAGCGGCCAGGGGATGTCTCAACCCCTGCATTTT. As protein: CASGQGMSQPLHF.

With regard to this clonotype: No conserved phenylalanine or tryptophan ends this CDR3, so it is likely a read error. The chain uses TRBV6-6 and TRBJ1-6; 8 nucleotides line up with TRBD1. Germline assignment: CDR1 MNHNY and CDR2 SVGAGI (reference sequence). V was clipped by 2 bases and J by 10 bases; unmatched bases: 13. The CDR3 is 17 amino acids. Here the CDR3 reads CASSYPPGQGAKSPLHI. In DNA, the CDR3 is TGTGCCAGCAGTTACCCCCCTGGGCAGGGGGCCAAATCACCCCTCCACATT.

At least ten counts were recorded for this clonotype. The CDR3 nucleotides are TGCAGTGCCTTAATCGACAGGGGGAACACTGAAGCTTTCTTT. This sequence encodes CSALIDRGNTEAFF. The rearrangement joins TRBV20-1 to TRBJ1-1; 8 bases fit TRBD1. The junction had 7 bases not matched to a gene; V was cut back by 6 bases and J by 1 base. Germline V gene lookup returns CDR1 DFQATT and CDR2 SNEGSKA (reference sequence). The CDR3 has 14 amino acids.

As concerns this clonotype: The junction departs from the called germline gene at one end, perhaps through a read error. The CDR3 sequence is CASSLDRDHSETNVLTF. Here the CDR3 DNA reads TGTGCCAGCAGCCTGGACAGGGACCACTCTGAGACCAACGTCCTGACGTTC. This chain uses TRBV6-5 with TRBJ2-6; TRBD1 aligns across 8 bases. Germline-derived CDR1 and CDR2 are MNHEY and SVGAGI. The CDR3 spans 17 residues.

About this clonotype itself: Because it lacks the conserved phenylalanine or tryptophan at the end, this CDR3 is likely a read error. This rearrangement joins TRBV20-1 to TRBJ2-7; D is undetermined. From germline, CDR1 is DFQATT and CDR2 SNEGSKA (reference sequence). Trimming removed 5 bases at V and 4 bases at J, with 9 bases between. The length of the CDR3 is 11 residues. CDR3 nucleotides: TGCAGTGCTTCTCCAGGTTACGAGCAGTACGCC. It is translated as CSASPGYEQYA.

This clonotype was observed once. The chain carries TRBV29-1 and TRBJ2-5; D is unclear. V was cut by 5 bases and J by 1 base, with 14 bases left in between. CDR3 size: 14 residues. Germline-derived CDR1 and CDR2 are SQVTM and ANQGSEA. CDR3 in DNA: TGCAGCGTTCATAAGAGGAGCCGCCAAGAGACCCAGTACTTC. Protein sequence: CSVHKRSRQETQYF.